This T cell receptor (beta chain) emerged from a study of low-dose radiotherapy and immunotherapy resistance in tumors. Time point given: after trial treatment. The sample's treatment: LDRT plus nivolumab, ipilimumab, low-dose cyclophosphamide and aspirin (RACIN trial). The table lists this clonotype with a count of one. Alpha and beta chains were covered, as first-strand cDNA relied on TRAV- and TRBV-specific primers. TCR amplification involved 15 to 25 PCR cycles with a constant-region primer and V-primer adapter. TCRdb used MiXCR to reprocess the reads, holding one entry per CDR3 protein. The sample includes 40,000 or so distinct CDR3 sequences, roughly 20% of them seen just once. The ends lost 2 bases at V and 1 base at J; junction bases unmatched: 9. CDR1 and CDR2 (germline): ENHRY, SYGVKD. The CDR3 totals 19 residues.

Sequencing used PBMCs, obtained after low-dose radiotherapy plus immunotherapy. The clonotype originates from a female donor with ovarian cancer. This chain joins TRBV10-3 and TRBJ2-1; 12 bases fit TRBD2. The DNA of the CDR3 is TGTGCCATCAGTGAGACCCTAGCGGGGGGGCCTAGTTCCTACAATGAGCAGTTCTTC. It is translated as CAISETLAGGPSSYNEQFF.